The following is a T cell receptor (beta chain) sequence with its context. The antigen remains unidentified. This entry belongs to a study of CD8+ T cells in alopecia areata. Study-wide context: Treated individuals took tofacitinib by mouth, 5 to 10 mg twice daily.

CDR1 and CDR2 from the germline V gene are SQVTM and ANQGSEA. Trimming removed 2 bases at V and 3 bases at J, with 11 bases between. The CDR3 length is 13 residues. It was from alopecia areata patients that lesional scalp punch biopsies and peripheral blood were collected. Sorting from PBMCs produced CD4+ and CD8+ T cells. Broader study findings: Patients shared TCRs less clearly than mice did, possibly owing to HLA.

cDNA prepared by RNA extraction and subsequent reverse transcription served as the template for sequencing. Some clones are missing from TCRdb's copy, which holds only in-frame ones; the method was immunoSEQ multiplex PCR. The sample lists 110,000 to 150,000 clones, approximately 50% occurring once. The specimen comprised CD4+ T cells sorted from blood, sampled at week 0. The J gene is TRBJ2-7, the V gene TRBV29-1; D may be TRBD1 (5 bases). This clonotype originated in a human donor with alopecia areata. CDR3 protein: CSVEKMQGYEQYF. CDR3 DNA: TGCAGCGTTGAAAAGATGCAGGGCTACGAGCAGTACTTC.